This is a list of T cell receptor beta chains from one sample in a study of identical twins. Each CDR3 protein is one row after TCRdb ran MiXCR on the 5' RACE reads. Found here are roughly 500,000 distinct CDR3 sequences, approximately 22% of them singletons; the top ten hold around 0.9%. In addition, the sample was reused for a study of T cells expressing NK-cell markers.

Sequencing used CD4+ T cells sorted from blood. The origin of the receptors is a woman aged 18-29 years in good health. The CDR3 runs from the conserved cysteine through the conserved F or W. A D gene is named only where the DNA matches it firmly. Expanded clones are given a class, and other clones once, few, many or no size at all.

>few|TRBV7-2|13|NA|TRBJ1-5
TGTGCCAGCAGCCCAGGGGCAGGTCAGCCCCAGCATTTT
CASSPGAGQPQHF
>NA|TRBV6-1|16|NA|TRBJ1-1
TGTGCCAGCAGTCAACACTACACTGACATGAACACTGAAGCTTTCTTT
CASSQHYTDMNTEAFF
>NA|TRBV12-3/TRBV12-4|16|TRBD1|TRBJ1-1
TGTGCCAGCAGTTTTAGACCCTCCCGGACAGGCACTGAAGTTTTCTTT
CASSFRPSRTGTEVFF
>few|TRBV7-2|12|NA|TRBJ2-5
TGTGCCAGCAGCCCACACACGGAGACCCAGTACTTC
CASSPHTETQYF
>few|TRBV20-1|14|NA|TRBJ1-5
TGCAGTGCTGCTCGTGGGGGGGATCGGCAGCCCCAGCATTTT
CSAARGGDRQPQHF
>few|TRBV9|17|NA|TRBJ2-2
TGTGCCAGCAGCGTAGTCTTAGGAGGAGCGAACACCGGGGAGCTGTTTTTT
CASSVVLGGANTGELFF
>NA|TRBV4-1|16|NA|TRBJ2-7
TGCGCCAGCAGCCAGGTGGGGCACCCCGGGACGTACGAGCAGTACTTC
CASSQVGHPGTYEQYF
>NA|TRBV7-8|17|NA|TRBJ1-3
TGTGCCAGCAGCCCCCGGGCCCCAGTGAACTCTGGAAACACCATATATTTT
CASSPRAPVNSGNTIYF
>NA|TRBV12-3/TRBV12-4|9|NA|TRBJ2-1
TGTGCCAGGTACAATGAGCAGTTCTTC
CARYNEQFF
>NA|TRBV5-1|14|TRBD1|TRBJ1-2
TGCGCCAGCGGCCCAGGACAGGGAGGTTACGGCTACACCTTC
CASGPGQGGYGYTF
>few|TRBV20-1|15|NA|TRBJ2-3
TGCAGTGCGCCCAGACACAGGGTAGGCGCAGATACGCAGTATTTT
CSAPRHRVGADTQYF
>NA|TRBV12-3/TRBV12-4|11|NA|TRBJ2-3
TGTGCCAGCAGTTTACGGGACCTAAGGTATTTT
CASSLRDLRYF
>few|TRBV20-1|17|TRBD1|TRBJ2-6
TGCAGTGCTAGAGGACAGGGAATTTTCTCTGGGGCCAACGTCCTGACTTTC
CSARGQGIFSGANVLTF
>NA|TRBV9|13|NA|TRBJ2-5
TGTGCCAGCTCGGACCGGGGTAGAGGGACCCAGTACTTC
CASSDRGRGTQYF
>few|TRBV29-1|12|NA|TRBJ2-1
TGCAGCGTGGGTGGGTCCTACAATGAGCAGTTCTTC
CSVGGSYNEQFF
>NA|TRBV5-4|13|NA|TRBJ2-1
TGTGCCAGCAGCCGATATTACGAGAATGAGCAGTTCTTC
CASSRYYENEQFF
>NA|TRBV12-3/TRBV12-4|17|TRBD2|TRBJ2-7
TGTGCCAGCAGTTCGCGGACTAGCGGGAGGGGGACCTACGAGCAGTACTTC
CASSSRTSGRGTYEQYF
>many|TRBV4-3|15|NA|TRBJ2-7
TGCGCCAGCAGCCAATCCTGGGCCAGTCCCTACGAGCAGTACTTC
CASSQSWASPYEQYF
>NA|TRBV5-1|12|NA|TRBJ1-2
TGCGCCAGCAGCTACGGGACGGAAGGCTACACCTTC
CASSYGTEGYTF
>NA|TRBV20-1|13|NA|TRBJ2-1
TGCAGTGCGTACCCAGGGGAAGGCAATGAGCAGTTCTTC
CSAYPGEGNEQFF
>NA|TRBV20-1|13|TRBD2|TRBJ2-5
TGCAGTGCACTTAGCGGGCTCCAAGAGACCCAGTACTTC
CSALSGLQETQYF
>many|TRBV12-3/TRBV12-4|14|TRBD1|TRBJ1-6
TGTGCCAGCAGTTTATTGACAGGGGATTCACCCCTCCACTTT
CASSLLTGDSPLHF
>NA|TRBV11-3|12|NA|TRBJ2-3
TGTGCCAGCAGTTTGACTAGTCTGGCGCAGTATTTT
CASSLTSLAQYF
>NA|TRBV20-1|13|TRBD2|TRBJ2-7
TGCAGTGCTAGGGGCGGGGGGGCGAGCGAGCAGTACTTC
CSARGGGASEQYF
>NA|TRBV7-2|14|NA|TRBJ1-1
TGCGCCAGCAGCTTATCGGGGTTGAACACTGAAGCTTTCTTT
CASSLSGLNTEAFF
>NA|TRBV6-6|15|TRBD1|TRBJ2-2
TGTGCCAGCATCAACAGGGGGGTGAACACCGGGGAGCTGTTTTTT
CASINRGVNTGELFF
>few|TRBV5-1|15|NA|TRBJ2-5
TGCGCCAGCAGGCATTCCGGGACGGCAGAAGAGACCCAGTACTTC
CASRHSGTAEETQYF
>NA|TRBV5-1|13|TRBD1|TRBJ1-2
TGCGCCAGCAGCCAAGGGACAGCCGGTGGCTACACCTTC
CASSQGTAGGYTF
>few|TRBV6-1|13|NA|TRBJ2-1
TGTGCCAGCAGTGAGTTGAGAGAAGATGAGCAGTTCTTC
CASSELREDEQFF